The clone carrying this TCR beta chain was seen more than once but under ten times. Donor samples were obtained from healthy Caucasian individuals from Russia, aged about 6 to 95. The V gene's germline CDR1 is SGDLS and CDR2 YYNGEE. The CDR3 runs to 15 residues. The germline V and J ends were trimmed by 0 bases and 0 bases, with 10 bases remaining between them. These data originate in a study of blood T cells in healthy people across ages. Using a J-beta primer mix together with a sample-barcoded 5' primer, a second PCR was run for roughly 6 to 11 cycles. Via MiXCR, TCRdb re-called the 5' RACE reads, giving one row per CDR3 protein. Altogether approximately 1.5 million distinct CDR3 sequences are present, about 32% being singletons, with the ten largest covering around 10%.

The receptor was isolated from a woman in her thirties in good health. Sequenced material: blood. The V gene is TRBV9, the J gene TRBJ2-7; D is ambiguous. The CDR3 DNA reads TGTGCCAGCAGCGTAGCAGGCGCGACCTCCTACGAGCAGTACTTC. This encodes CASSVAGATSYEQYF.